The next 25 T cell receptor beta chains were all read from a single sample in a study of blood T cell repertoires in COVID-19. Measured with immunoSEQ multiplex PCR; TCRdb has only the in-frame clones, and not every one. The profile covers about 45,000 clones, with 80% appearing a single time and roughly 20% taken by the ten largest. Sequencing was performed on peripheral blood. These receptors came from a man aged 70 or older with acute or convalescent COVID-19.

This clone was detected only a few times. The genes are TRBV7-8 and TRBJ1-2; D not certain. Germline V lookup: CDR1 SGHVS, CDR2 FQNEAQ. The V end lost 1 base, the J end lost 4 bases, and 7 bases lay between the germline ends. The CDR3 contains 13 residues. CDR3 amino acids: CASSLDSFYGYTF. The CDR3 DNA sequence: TGTGCCAGCAGCTTAGACAGCTTCTATGGCTACACCTTC.

The chain has TRBV7-2 and TRBJ2-3, with D unresolved. Germline V gene sequence: CDR1 SGHTA, CDR2 FQGNSA. The CDR3 contains 11 residues. Trimming took off 5 bases at V and 6 bases at J, with 6 bases between the two ends. The DNA for the CDR3 is TGTGCCAGCAGCCGAGGTGATACGCAGTATTTT. This sequence encodes CASSRGDTQYF.

J is TRBJ2-3 and V is TRBV6-2 or TRBV6-3, with TRBD1 matching over 7 bases. CDR1 and CDR2 from the germline V gene are MNHEY and SVGEGT. Losses at the gene ends were 0 bases for V and 6 bases for J; bases not matched to a gene: 15. This CDR3 has 18 amino acids. The CDR3 DNA is TGTGCCAGCAGTTACTCCCCCCGGACAGGATGGGGTCGGGATACGCAGTATTTT. Its protein is CASSYSPRTGWGRDTQYF.

The J gene is TRBJ2-7, the V gene TRBV12-3 or TRBV12-4; no reliable D call. Deletions cut 6 bases from V and 0 bases from J, with 9 bases between. This CDR3 contains 13 residues. CDR3 in DNA: TGTGCCAGCAGAATGGCATCCTCCTACGAGCAGTACTTC. Its protein product is CASRMASSYEQYF.

The rearrangement uses TRBV11-2 and TRBJ1-2; 8 bases agree with TRBD1. Trimming cost V 1 base and J 2 bases; bases outside gene matches: 3. The CDR3 runs to 15 residues. Germline V lookup: CDR1 SGHAT, CDR2 FQNNGV. The CDR3 is CASSLVAGGNYGYTF. DNA for the CDR3: TGTGCCAGCAGCTTAGTGGCAGGGGGCAACTATGGCTACACCTTC.

The chain recombines TRBV3-1 (or the pseudogene TRBV3-2) with TRBJ2-1; D gene ambiguous. Germline V gene data show CDR1 as LGHDT and CDR2 as YNNKEL (reference sequence). With 0 bases removed from V and 3 bases from J, the gap between germline ends came to 12 bases. The CDR3 spans 16 residues. The CDR3 DNA is TGTGCCAGCAGCCAAGAAGTAATGCGTCTCTACAATGAGCAGTTCTTC. As protein: CASSQEVMRLYNEQFF.

This rearrangement joins TRBV19 to TRBJ1-3; D is ambiguous. The V end lost 5 bases, the J end lost 0 bases, and 8 bases lay between the germline ends. There are 14 residues in the CDR3. Germline loops: CDR1 LNHDA, CDR2 SQIVND (reference sequence). The CDR3 sequence is CASSQARSGNTIYF. DNA of the CDR3: TGTGCCAGTAGTCAGGCCCGCTCTGGAAACACCATATATTTT.

The rearrangement links TRBV7-9 to TRBJ1-6, with D perhaps matching TRBD1 (5 bases). The CDR3 extends over 16 amino acids. V was clipped by 5 bases and J by 4 bases, with 15 bases between them. The germline gives CDR1 SEHNR, CDR2 FQNEAQ (reference sequence). CDR3 amino acids: CASSRGRTNYNSPLHF. The DNA for the CDR3 is TGTGCCAGCAGCCGAGGGAGGACAAATTATAATTCACCCCTCCACTTT.

V gene TRBV9 combines with J gene TRBJ2-7; TRBD1 agrees at 9 bases. The CDR3 has 15 amino acids. Trimming cost V 4 bases and J 3 bases; bases outside gene matches: 8. CDR1 SGDLS and CDR2 YYNGEE come from the germline V gene. The CDR3 loop reads CASSFGQGTVYEQYF. The CDR3 nucleotides are TGTGCCAGCAGCTTCGGACAGGGGACGGTCTACGAGCAGTACTTC.

The sample holds one count of this clone. The V call is TRBV19, the J call TRBJ2-2; TRBD1 is a possible D gene (5 bases). V dropped 3 bases and J dropped 4 bases, with 9 bases sitting between them. The CDR3 covers 14 residues. Germline V gene data show CDR1 as LNHDA and CDR2 as SQIVND (reference sequence). The CDR3 is CASSIITGTGELFF. The DNA for the CDR3 is TGTGCCAGTAGTATCATAACAGGCACCGGGGAGCTGTTTTTT. The full variable domain, its missing parts supplied by reference TRBV19 and TRBJ2-2, is DGGITQSPKYLFRKEGQNVTLSCEQNLNHDAMYWYRQDPGQGLRLIYYSQIVNDFQKGDIAEGYSVSREKKESFPLTVTSAQKNPTAFYLCASSIITGTGELFFGEGSRLTVL.

Only one count was recorded for this clone. The CDR3 nucleotides are TGTGCCACCAGTGATCCCCCGGACTATGGCTACACCTTC. As protein: CATSDPPDYGYTF. The chain links TRBV24-1 to TRBJ1-2; D not resolved. Germline V gene lookup returns CDR1 KGHDR and CDR2 SFDVKD. This CDR3 is built from 13 residues. V dropped 3 bases and J dropped 3 bases, with 7 bases sitting between them.

The chain has TRBV30 and TRBJ2-7; D remains ambiguous. The CDR3 has 14 residues. Per the germline V gene, CDR1 is GTSNPN and CDR2 is SVGIG (reference sequence). The ends were cut back, 3 bases at V and 6 bases at J, with 18 bases in the middle. This CDR3 reads CAWRFVGRNGEQYF. The DNA of the CDR3 is TGTGCCTGGAGATTCGTTGGCAGAAATGGCGAGCAGTACTTC.

As regards this clone: Within the sample, other DNA sequences also encode this same CDR3. J is TRBJ2-7 and V is TRBV18; 9 positions match TRBD1. CDR1 and CDR2 (germline): KGHSH, LQKENI. CDR3 length: 14 residues. With 6 bases clipped from V and 2 bases from J, the junction kept 5 bases outside the gene matches. The CDR3 spells CASSPGTGPYEQYF. Here the CDR3 DNA reads TGTGCCAGCTCCCCCGGGACAGGGCCCTACGAGCAGTACTTC.

The chain uses TRBV4-1 and TRBJ2-5; D remains unclear. Looked up from germline, CDR1 is MGHRA and CDR2 is YSYEKL. V dropped 1 base and J dropped 8 bases, with 11 bases sitting between them. The CDR3 consists of 13 residues. CDR3 sequence: CASSQVALGTQYF. The CDR3 DNA follows: TGCGCCAGCAGCCAAGTCGCCCTAGGAACCCAGTACTTC.

The chain carries TRBV24-1 and TRBJ2-2; D may be TRBD2 (6 bases). This CDR3 has 16 amino acids. Germline V gene sequence: CDR1 KGHDR, CDR2 SFDVKD. Trimming cost V 5 bases and J 0 bases, with 12 bases left between them. The CDR3 protein is CATSGGEFANTGELFF. DNA of the CDR3: TGTGCCACCAGTGGGGGGGAGTTCGCGAACACCGGGGAGCTGTTTTTT.

The genes are TRBV19 and TRBJ1-3; D is unclear. The CDR3 runs 17 residues. The V end was cut by 1 base, the J end by 0 bases, with 13 bases between. Looked up from germline, CDR1 is LNHDA and CDR2 is SQIVND (reference sequence). The DNA of the CDR3 is TGTGCCAGTAGTATAGGGGTACAGAGCCTCTCTGGAAACACCATATATTTT. Amino acids: CASSIGVQSLSGNTIYF.

The chain carries TRBV19 and TRBJ1-1, with 8 bases aligning to TRBD1. Germline values: CDR1 LNHDA, CDR2 SQIVND (reference sequence). Germline trimming cut 5 bases from V and 2 bases from J; bases unmatched to any gene: 1. CDR3 length equals 13 residues. This chain's CDR3 is CASSDRGNTEAFF. CDR3 DNA: TGTGCCAGTAGTGACAGGGGAAACACTGAAGCTTTCTTT.

This clone was observed a few times. This chain connects TRBV14 to TRBJ1-6, with D possibly being TRBD1 (5 bases). V gave up 4 bases and J gave up 0 bases, with 10 bases separating them. CDR1 is SGHDN and CDR2 is FVKESK in the germline V gene. The CDR3 sequence is 16 residues long. CDR3 in amino acids: CASSLAGRSYNSPLHF. The CDR3 region has the DNA TGTGCCAGCAGCCTGGCAGGGCGCTCCTATAATTCACCCCTCCACTTT.

Only one count was recorded for this clone. The gene calls are TRBV11-1 and TRBJ2-7; 8 bases line up with TRBD1. Per germline, CDR1 SGHAT and CDR2 FQDESV (reference sequence). The V gene end was trimmed by 4 bases and the J gene end by 4 bases; junction bases not matched to a gene: 9. The CDR3 contains 15 residues. CDR3 nucleotides: TGTGCCAGCAGCTCTCAGAGCAGGGGGCCGTACGAGCAGTACTTC. Translation: CASSSQSRGPYEQYF.

The chain recombines TRBV7-7 with TRBJ2-1, with TRBD2 identical over 10 bases. This CDR3 region has 15 residues. In germline, CDR1 is SSHAT, CDR2 FNYEAQ (reference sequence). J lost 3 bases, V lost 3 bases, and 2 bases had no gene match. The CDR3 sequence is CASSFGLAVYNEQFF. The CDR3 region has the DNA TGTGCCAGCAGCTTCGGACTAGCGGTCTACAATGAGCAGTTCTTC.

The chain links TRBV5-5 to TRBJ2-6; D may be TRBD2 (5 bases). V was trimmed by 3 bases and J by 0 bases, leaving 7 bases between them. Germline-derived CDR1 and CDR2 are SGHKS and YYEKEE (reference sequence). This CDR3 is built from 15 residues. The DNA of the CDR3 is TGTGCCAGCAGCTCCGGGAACTCTGGGGCCAACGTCCTGACTTTC. Translation gives CASSSGNSGANVLTF.

The chain uses TRBV7-3 and TRBJ2-7; 9 bases are shared with TRBD1. The CDR3 length is 13 residues. The V gene end was trimmed by 5 bases and the J gene end by 6 bases; junction bases not matched to a gene: 5. Per germline, CDR1 SGHTA and CDR2 FQGTGA. The chain's CDR3 is CASSRGQGREQYF. In nucleotides, the CDR3 is TGTGCCAGCAGCCGGGGACAGGGACGCGAGCAGTACTTC. The full variable domain, rest sourced from reference TRBV7-3 and TRBJ2-7, is GAGVSQTPSNKVTEKGKYVELRCDPISGHTALYWYRQSLGQGPEFLIYFQGTGAADDSGLPNDRFFAVRPEGSVSTLKIQRTERGDSAVYLCASSRGQGREQYFGPGTRLTVT.

The count of this clone is one. The J gene is TRBJ2-6, the V gene TRBV19; no reliable D call. The CDR3 loop spans 16 amino acids. Trimming left V 5 bases short and J 2 bases short, with 13 bases between. Germline CDR1 is LNHDA and CDR2 is SQIVND (reference sequence). Here the CDR3 reads CASSAPSRAGANVLTF. CDR3 nucleotides: TGTGCCAGTAGTGCCCCATCTAGAGCTGGGGCCAACGTCCTGACTTTC. Full variable domain (missing parts from reference TRBV19 and TRBJ2-6): DGGITQSPKYLFRKEGQNVTLSCEQNLNHDAMYWYRQDPGQGLRLIYYSQIVNDFQKGDIAEGYSVSREKKESFPLTVTSAQKNPTAFYLCASSAPSRAGANVLTFGAGSRLTVL.

The chain has TRBV6-2 or TRBV6-3 and TRBJ1-2, with D uncertain. The germline V and J ends were trimmed by 6 bases and 4 bases, with 9 bases remaining between them. The CDR3 loop spans 12 amino acids. Germline values: CDR1 MNHEY, CDR2 SVGEGT. For the CDR3, the DNA is TGTGCCAGCAGCGCAGGTTCCTATGGCTACACCTTC. Amino acid sequence: CASSAGSYGYTF.

V is TRBV5-4 and J is TRBJ1-2; D gene unclear. The germline CDR1 and CDR2 sequences are SGHNT and YYREEE (reference sequence). This CDR3 is 13 amino acids long. V dropped 4 bases and J dropped 7 bases, with 14 bases sitting between them. The CDR3 DNA is TGTGCCAGCAGCCGGCCTAGGGAGGGTGGCTACACCTTC. Residues: CASSRPREGGYTF.